Presented here are 19 T cell receptor beta chains from one specimen sequenced in a study of T-cell reconstitution after alpha-beta-depleted transplantation in children. Unique molecular identifiers were incorporated into the prepared TCRbeta library. Each CDR3 protein gets one entry after TCRdb re-called the PCR reads with MiXCR. In the table there are 97,000 or so distinct CDR3 sequences, less than 6% of which are singletons. The source material was PBMCs, mostly from graft donor cells, sampled 60 days after TCRalphabeta/CD19-depleted stem cell transplant. The receptors stem from a female patient aged 2-10 years who had a stem cell transplant for Fanconi anemia, so the T cells may come from the graft donor.

The rearrangement links TRBV6-2 or TRBV6-3 to TRBJ1-1; tentatively, D is TRBD1 (5 bases). Germline-derived CDR1 and CDR2 are MNHEY and SVGEGT. V lost 2 bases to trimming and J lost 1 base, with 5 bases between them. The CDR3 has 13 amino acids. The DNA of the CDR3 is TGTGCCAGCAGTTACGGGGGGAACACTGAAGCTTTCTTT. This codes for CASSYGGNTEAFF.

This clonotype was observed a handful of times. J is TRBJ2-1 and V is TRBV3-1, with 15 bases identical to TRBD2. The CDR3 totals 17 residues. V was clipped by 4 bases and J by 3 bases; unmatched bases: 4. Per germline, CDR1 LGHDT and CDR2 YNNKEL (reference sequence). Written as DNA, the CDR3 is TGTGCCAGCAGCCGGACTAGCGGGGGGGCCTTCTACAATGAGCAGTTCTTC. Residues: CASSRTSGGAFYNEQFF.

This clonotype occurred once. A read error may explain this, as a much larger clone is one base away. This sequence joins TRBV20-1 and TRBJ2-1; 10 bases agree with TRBD2. Germline assignment: CDR1 DFQATT and CDR2 SNEGSKA (reference sequence). The CDR3 covers 14 residues. Written as DNA, the CDR3 is TGCAGTGCTCGACTAGCGGGTACTAAGAATGGGCAGTTCTTC. It yields the protein CSARLAGTKNGQFF.

This clonotype was seen more than once but under ten times. The chain has TRBV5-1 and TRBJ2-6, with D uncertain. V lost 1 base and J 2 bases, leaving 7 bases between the germline ends. The CDR3 contains 15 residues. Germline V gene sequence: CDR1 SGHRS, CDR2 YFSETQ. CDR3 sequence: CASSLQSPGANVLTF. The CDR3 DNA sequence: TGCGCCAGCAGCTTGCAAAGCCCTGGGGCCAACGTCCTGACTTTC.

There are many counts of this clonotype. The rearrangement joins TRBV7-3 to TRBJ2-3, with D perhaps matching TRBD2 (5 bases). Trimming shortened V by 2 bases and J by 2 bases, and 8 bases separated the two germline ends. The CDR3 length is 14 residues. Looked up from germline, CDR1 is SGHTA and CDR2 is FQGTGA. The CDR3: CASSLALDTDTQYF. In nucleotides, the CDR3 is TGTGCCAGCAGCTTAGCACTAGACACAGATACGCAGTATTTT.

This clonotype was seen at least ten times. This sequence joins TRBV9 and TRBJ2-1, with TRBD2 matching 12 bases. The germline gives CDR1 SGDLS, CDR2 YYNGEE. This CDR3 is 14 amino acids long. J gave up 6 bases and V 3 bases, and 1 base lay outside the gene matches. The CDR3, as DNA: TGTGCCAGCAGCGCTAGCGGGAGGGTCAATGAGCAGTTCTTC. As protein: CASSASGRVNEQFF.

This clonotype was observed at least ten times. This rearrangement joins TRBV11-2 to TRBJ2-5; TRBD2 matches at 10 bases. This CDR3 spans 17 amino acids. The ends lost 2 bases at V and 4 bases at J; junction bases unmatched: 10. Germline values: CDR1 SGHAT, CDR2 FQNNGV. CDR3 DNA sequence: TGTGCCAGCAGCTTAAGGAGGCTAGCGGGAGTCTTAGAGACCCAGTACTTC. Amino acid sequence: CASSLRRLAGVLETQYF.

This chain connects TRBV20-1 to TRBJ2-5, with D perhaps matching TRBD2 (7 bases). This CDR3 comprises 15 residues. CDR1 is DFQATT and CDR2 is SNEGSKA in the germline V gene (reference sequence). V lost 3 bases, J lost 5 bases, and 19 bases lay in between. In DNA, the CDR3 is TGCAGTGCTAGTTCCATGGGGGGGCCGATGGAGACCCAGTACTTC. Translation: CSASSMGGPMETQYF.

This clonotype was recorded many times. The gene calls are TRBV3-1 and TRBJ2-2, with 7 positions matching TRBD1. The V gene's germline CDR1 is LGHDT and CDR2 YNNKEL (reference sequence). CDR3 size: 13 residues. The trim removed 4 bases at V and 6 bases at J, leaving 2 bases unmatched. CDR3 nucleotides: TGTGCCAGCAGCCTACAGGGGTCCGGGGAGCTGTTTTTT. The encoded protein is CASSLQGSGELFF.

This clonotype was seen at least ten times. V gene TRBV2 combines with J gene TRBJ2-7; 9 bases agree with TRBD2. In germline, CDR1 is SNHLY, CDR2 FYNNEI. This CDR3 has 14 amino acids. Unmatched junction bases numbered 10, after V lost 7 bases and J lost 6 bases. The CDR3 is CASMPSGRMFEQYF. The CDR3 DNA follows: TGTGCCAGCATGCCAAGCGGGAGGATGTTCGAGCAGTACTTC.

The sample holds a few counts of this clonotype. The rearrangement uses TRBV7-8 and TRBJ2-7, with 12 bases aligning to TRBD2. The CDR3 sequence is 18 residues long. J was trimmed by 5 bases and V by 4 bases; bases with no gene match: 15. The germline V gene has CDR1 SGHVS and CDR2 FQNEAQ. Written as DNA, the CDR3 is TGTGCCAGCAGCTCCCGGACCATCTGGACTAGCGGGACCCACGAGCAGTACTTC. This sequence encodes CASSSRTIWTSGTHEQYF.

The sample holds many counts of this clonotype. CDR3 DNA sequence: TGTGCCAGCAGTTCTAGCGGGAGGGTGGTGCCGTACTTC. Protein: CASSSSGRVVPYF. The chain is built from TRBV28 and TRBJ2-7; 12 bases agree with TRBD2. Germline CDR1 and CDR2: MDHEN and SYDVKM. J was trimmed by 12 bases and V by 4 bases; bases with no gene match: 7. The CDR3 has 13 residues.

The chain carries TRBV6-2 or TRBV6-3 and TRBJ1-1, with D unresolved. The CDR3 is 13 amino acids. V lost 4 bases to trimming and J lost 0 bases, with 6 bases between them. The germline gives CDR1 MNHEY, CDR2 SVGEGT. The CDR3 bases are TGTGCCAGCAGTTCAATCATGAACACTGAAGCTTTCTTT. The encoded protein is CASSSIMNTEAFF.

This clonotype has more than one count but fewer than ten. The chain employs TRBV10-3 and TRBJ1-2; maybe TRBD1 (5 bases). V lost 3 bases, J lost 4 bases, and 24 bases lay in between. Germline assignment: CDR1 ENHRY and CDR2 SYGVKD. The CDR3 is made up of 18 amino acids. The CDR3 DNA reads TGTGCCATCAGTGAAGAGGGGTACGGGAGGGCCCCTGGCTATGGCTACACCTTC. It yields the protein CAISEEGYGRAPGYGYTF.

V usage is TRBV15 and J usage is TRBJ1-2; D may be TRBD1 (6 bases). Germline CDR1 LNHNV, CDR2 YYDKDF (reference sequence). Trimming cost V 3 bases and J 7 bases, with 9 bases left between them. The CDR3 consists of 12 residues. The CDR3 bases are TGTGCCACCAGCAGTAGGGGGAGTGGCTACACCTTC. Its translation: CATSSRGSGYTF.

The rearrangement uses TRBV7-2 and TRBJ1-1; a weak D match, TRBD1 (5 bases). The CDR3 is 14 amino acids. Trimming took off 5 bases at V and 10 bases at J, with 20 bases between the two ends. Per the germline V gene, CDR1 is SGHTA and CDR2 is FQGNSA. The CDR3 region has the DNA TGTGCCAGCAGCCTGACCAGGGAAAACGGGGGAGCTTTCTTT. Protein sequence: CASSLTRENGGAFF.

This chain uses TRBV6-2 or TRBV6-3 with TRBJ2-7; D possibly corresponds to TRBD2 (6 bases). The germline CDR1 and CDR2 sequences are MNHEY and SVGEGT. Trimming pared 7 bases from V and 2 bases from J, leaving 18 bases between. This CDR3 is built from 15 residues. CDR3 bases: TGTGCCAGCATAATTTTTTGGGGCGGGACCTACGAGCAGTACTTC. This gives the protein CASIIFWGGTYEQYF.

This clonotype came up many times. J is TRBJ2-1 and V is TRBV7-3; D may be TRBD2 (5 bases). V was clipped by 2 bases and J by 8 bases, with 16 bases between them. This CDR3 contains 15 residues. Looked up from germline, CDR1 is SGHTA and CDR2 is FQGTGA. The CDR3 is CASSLRAGPWDEQFF. CDR3 DNA: TGTGCCAGCAGCTTACGGGCGGGCCCATGGGATGAGCAGTTCTTC.

This chain links TRBV5-1 with TRBJ2-1; perhaps TRBD2 as D (5 bases). CDR3 length: 15 amino acids. V lost 0 bases and J 4 bases, leaving 11 bases between the germline ends. CDR1 SGHRS and CDR2 YFSETQ come from the germline V gene. The CDR3: CASSLVPGVYNEQFF. CDR3 DNA: TGCGCCAGCAGCTTGGTGCCCGGGGTATACAATGAGCAGTTCTTC. The full variable domain, completed using reference TRBV5-1 and TRBJ2-1, is KAGVTQTPRYLIKTRGQQVTLSCSPISGHRSVSWYQQTPGQGLQFLFEYFSETQRNKGNFPGRFSGRQFSNSRSEMNVSTLELGDSALYLCASSLVPGVYNEQFFGPGTRLTVL.